What follows describes a single T cell receptor (beta chain). Its cognate antigen is unknown. The sample contains more than one DNA sequence encoding this CDR3. This entry comes from a study of beta chain features in type 1 diabetes. Study-level results: Moderate but significant shortening of TCRB CDR3s was recorded in all four CD4+ subsets from Type 1 diabetes patients.

The CDR3 runs to 14 residues. Trimming pared 1 base from V and 0 bases from J, leaving 4 bases between. CDR1 and CDR2 (germline): KGHSH, LQKENI. Every donor provided one heparinised blood draw, which averaged roughly 120 mL. TCRB transcripts that were expressed got sequenced, as all of the isolated RNA had been reverse transcribed. Sequenced by immunoSEQ multiplex PCR; TCRdb stores in-frame clones only, minus some. The sample has 630,000 or so clones, over 12% seen once. The receptor was derived from a man aged 18 to 30 with type 1 diabetes. Sequencing input: naive CD4+ T cells from blood. The chain combines TRBV18 with TRBJ1-5; D gene uncertain. CDR3 protein: CASSPRYSNQPQHF. The CDR3 nucleotides read TGTGCCAGCTCACCACGATATAGCAATCAGCCCCAGCATTTT.